Each of the 26 T cell receptor beta chains below was sequenced from the same sample in a study of shared clonotypes between healthy human individuals. The method was immunoSEQ multiplex PCR; TCRdb's version includes in-frame clones alone and lacks a portion of them. The sample includes 450,000 to 500,000 clones, around 80% seen only once; the top ten take more than 10%. Sequencing was carried out using PBMCs. The receptors were gathered from a woman between 40 and 55 years old in good health. Some clones in this sample may be carry-over from other donors' samples.

As for this clone: A much larger clone differs by one base, so this may be a read error. Other DNA sequences in the sample encode the same CDR3. V and J are TRBV27 and TRBJ2-7; D uncertain. With 4 bases removed from V and 2 bases from J, the gap between germline ends came to 3 bases. Germline CDR1 MNHEY, CDR2 SMNVEV (reference sequence). This CDR3 is built from 11 residues. CDR3 nucleotides: TGTGCCAGCAGTTCTACCTACGAGCAGTACTTC. This translates into CASSSTYEQYF.

This clone was seen more than once but under ten times. The rearrangement uses TRBV4-1 and TRBJ1-5, with a possible D match to TRBD1 (5 bases). The V end lost 2 bases, the J end lost 0 bases, and 20 bases lay between the germline ends. The CDR3 covers 19 residues. The V gene's germline CDR1 is MGHRA and CDR2 YSYEKL. CDR3 DNA: TGCGCCAGCAGCCAAAGATCCACAGGACGTTCCCGTAGCAATCAGCCCCAGCATTTT. It encodes CASSQRSTGRSRSNQPQHF.

This clone was counted a single time. The chain employs TRBV5-1 and TRBJ2-7; D perhaps matches TRBD1 (6 bases). V was trimmed by 4 bases and J by 3 bases, leaving 8 bases between them. Per the germline V gene, CDR1 is SGHRS and CDR2 is YFSETQ. The CDR3 is 12 amino acids. The CDR3 is CASSRDNYEQYF. In DNA, the CDR3 is TGCGCCAGCAGCCGGGACAACTACGAGCAGTACTTC.

This clone turned up a few times. This rearrangement joins TRBV9 to TRBJ1-3; no clear D gene. V lost 2 bases and J lost 0, with 6 bases in between. Germline CDR1 and CDR2: SGDLS and YYNGEE. CDR3 length: 14 amino acids. This CDR3 reads CASSVLGSGNTIYF. The DNA of the CDR3 is TGTGCCAGCAGCGTGCTGGGCTCTGGAAACACCATATATTTT.

The V and J genes are TRBV7-2 and TRBJ2-1; TRBD2 matches 7 bases. Trimming took 5 bases from V and 8 from J; bases not matched to a gene: 9. The CDR3 sequence is 14 residues long. The V gene's germline CDR1 is SGHTA and CDR2 FQGNSA. Written as DNA, the CDR3 is TGTGCCAGCAGCCCCCCGACTAGCCGGGATGAGCAGTTCTTC. Translated, it gives CASSPPTSRDEQFF.

This clone occurred many times. This rearrangement joins TRBV7-2 to TRBJ1-2; D remains ambiguous. The CDR3 spans 12 residues. Per the germline V gene, CDR1 is SGHTA and CDR2 is FQGNSA. Trimming cost V 2 bases and J 8 bases, with 9 bases left between them. In nucleotides, the CDR3 is TGTGCCAGCAGCTTACGAGGCTTGGGCTACACCTTC. It is translated as CASSLRGLGYTF.

The chain has TRBV30 and TRBJ1-5; TRBD1 matches at 7 bases. The CDR3 runs to 14 residues. J lost 5 bases, V lost 2 bases, and 6 bases had no gene match. Germline values: CDR1 GTSNPN, CDR2 SVGIG (reference sequence). CDR3: CAWSTGTDYQPQHF. CDR3 coding DNA: TGTGCCTGGAGTACTGGGACAGATTATCAGCCCCAGCATTTT.

The chain uses TRBV5-1 and TRBJ2-2; D possibly uses TRBD1 or TRBD2 (5 bases each). The CDR3 totals 13 residues. CDR1 SGHRS and CDR2 YFSETQ come from the germline V gene. V was shortened by 6 bases and J by 4 bases, with 10 bases between the two germline ends. The CDR3 DNA follows: TGCGCCAGCATCTCAGGGAGCACCGGGGAGCTGTTTTTT. Protein sequence: CASISGSTGELFF.

This clone was counted only a few times. The V call is TRBV7-9, the J call TRBJ2-7; 12 bases align to TRBD2. J lost 2 bases, V lost 2 bases, and 1 base had no gene match. The CDR3 is made up of 15 amino acids. The germline gives CDR1 SEHNR, CDR2 FQNEAQ (reference sequence). In DNA form, the CDR3 reads TGTGCCAGCAGCTTAAGACTAGCGGGAGCCTACGAGCAGTACTTC. Its translation: CASSLRLAGAYEQYF. Complete variable domain (other parts from reference TRBV7-9 and TRBJ2-7): DTGVSQNPRHKITKRGQNVTFRCDPISEHNRLYWYRQTLGQGPEFLTYFQNEAQLEKSRLLSDRFSAERPKGSFSTLEIQRTEQGDSAMYLCASSLRLAGAYEQYFGPGTRLTVT.

The rearrangement uses TRBV7-3 and TRBJ2-1, with TRBD2 matching over 11 bases. The CDR3 totals 13 residues. V shed 4 bases, J shed 13 bases, and the junction held 6 bases outside the gene matches. Germline values: CDR1 SGHTA, CDR2 FQGTGA. Here the CDR3 reads CASSSGTSGLQFF. The CDR3 coding sequence is TGTGCCAGCAGCTCCGGGACTAGCGGACTCCAGTTCTTC.

This clone was seen a few times. The genes are TRBV6-1 and TRBJ2-7, with D perhaps TRBD2 (6 bases). The germline CDR1 and CDR2 sequences are MNHNS and SASEGT. CDR3 size: 14 residues. Trimming took 6 bases from V and 1 from J, leaving 13 bases between them. The CDR3 DNA reads as TGTGCCAGCAGGGTAGCGGAGCTATCCTACGAGCAGTACTTC. It codes for CASRVAELSYEQYF.

The chain is built from TRBV30 and TRBJ2-1; D may be TRBD1 (5 bases). Trimming took off 0 bases at V and 4 bases at J, with 13 bases between the two ends. The CDR3 loop spans 15 amino acids. CDR1 is GTSNPN, CDR2 SVGIG, per germline (reference sequence). CDR3: CAWSVKKGAYNEQFF. CDR3 DNA sequence: TGTGCCTGGAGTGTTAAAAAAGGGGCGTACAATGAGCAGTTCTTC.

The chain has TRBV4-3 and TRBJ2-3, with 13 positions matching TRBD2. The germline V gene has CDR1 LGHNA and CDR2 YSLEER. This CDR3 contains 17 residues. V lost 3 bases to trimming and J lost 4 bases; unmatched junction nucleotides: 7. CDR3 nucleotide sequence: TGCGCCAGCAGCCAGACCCTACTAGCGGGAGGGCCAGATACGCAGTATTTT. It translates to CASSQTLLAGGPDTQYF.

The chain is built from TRBV5-1 and TRBJ2-5; 9 bases are shared with TRBD1. Germline lookup yields CDR1 SGHRS and CDR2 YFSETQ. V dropped 0 bases and J dropped 5; count of bases not matched to a gene: 5. CDR3 length equals 15 residues. CDR3 bases: TGCGCCAGCAGCTTGGACAGGGGGCGAAGTGAGACCCAGTACTTC. Its translation is CASSLDRGRSETQYF.

The chain recombines TRBV7-3 with TRBJ2-2, with TRBD2 matching over 13 bases. CDR3 size: 18 residues. Germline CDR1 reads SGHTA; CDR2 reads FQGTGA. The trim removed 2 bases at V and 4 bases at J, leaving 7 bases unmatched. This chain's CDR3 is CASSLSGLAGAITGELFF. The CDR3 nucleotides read TGTGCCAGCAGCTTATCAGGACTAGCGGGAGCGATCACCGGGGAGCTGTTTTTT.

Points on this clone: A read error is possible here, since a much larger clone lies one base away. In the same sample, other DNA sequences code for this CDR3. The chain employs TRBV4-2 and TRBJ2-7, with 9 positions matching TRBD2. This CDR3 region has 17 residues. The germline gives CDR1 LGHNA, CDR2 YNFKEQ. The CDR3 DNA sequence: TGTGCCAGTAGCCTAACGATACCTAGCGGGACCTCCTACGAGCAGTACTTC. Residues: CASSLTIPSGTSYEQYF.

The chain's CDR3 is CASRLEPISGVVPYEQYF. CDR3 nucleotides: TGTGCAAGTCGACTAGAACCGATCAGCGGGGTGGTTCCTTACGAGCAGTACTTC. The rearrangement joins TRBV12-2 to TRBJ2-7; TRBD2 is the table's D call, not checked against the DNA. TRBV12-2 is termed a pseudogene. This CDR3 is built from 18 residues.

A remark on this clone: Other DNA sequences from this sample encode an identical CDR3 as well. The V gene is TRBV5-1, the J gene TRBJ2-3; a possible D gene is TRBD2 (6 bases). Germline V CDR1 and CDR2: SGHRS, YFSETQ. This CDR3 region has 14 residues. Trimming pared 2 bases from V and 1 base from J, leaving 8 bases between. The CDR3 DNA sequence: TGCGCCAGCAGCTTCGCGGGACGCACAGATACGCAGTATTTT. Amino acid sequence: CASSFAGRTDTQYF.

The chain carries TRBV2 and TRBJ2-7, with 12 bases lining up with TRBD2. Germline V gene sequence: CDR1 SNHLY, CDR2 FYNNEI. The CDR3 loop spans 15 amino acids. With 5 bases clipped from V and 4 bases from J, the junction kept 6 bases outside the gene matches. CDR3 loop: CASSRTSGTVYEQYF. The CDR3 DNA sequence: TGTGCCAGCAGTAGGACTAGCGGGACGGTGTACGAGCAGTACTTC. The entire variable domain, with the rest obtained from reference TRBV2 and TRBJ2-7, is as follows: EPEVTQTPSHQVTQMGQEVILRCVPISNHLYFYWYRQILGQKVEFLVSFYNNEISEKSEIFDDQFSVERPDGSNFTLKIRSTKLEDSAMYFCASSRTSGTVYEQYFGPGTRLTVT.

This chain joins TRBV29-1 and TRBJ2-1; D uncertain. The CDR3 is 13 residues long. Looked up from germline, CDR1 is SQVTM and CDR2 is ANQGSEA. Trimming left V 3 bases short and J 7 bases short, with 13 bases between. CDR3 sequence reads: CSVDRIGRNEQFF. As DNA, the CDR3 is TGCAGCGTTGATCGTATAGGACGGAATGAGCAGTTCTTC.

This chain links TRBV5-4 with TRBJ2-3; 11 positions agree with TRBD2. V lost 4 bases and J lost 4; bases outside the gene matches: 5. Germline loops: CDR1 SGHNT, CDR2 YYREEE (reference sequence). This CDR3 comprises 15 residues. CDR3: CASSQTSGSADTQYF. In DNA form, the CDR3 reads TGTGCCAGCAGCCAAACTAGCGGGAGTGCAGATACGCAGTATTTT.

This rearrangement joins TRBV27 to TRBJ2-3; 7 nucleotides line up with TRBD2. The CDR3 contains 21 residues. Germline V gives CDR1 MNHEY, CDR2 SMNVEV (reference sequence). V lost 0 bases, J lost 0 bases, and 18 bases stayed unmatched. The CDR3 spells CASSLSIGYSAGDHSTDTQYF. The CDR3 DNA sequence: TGTGCCAGCAGTTTATCGATCGGCTACTCCGCGGGGGACCATAGCACAGATACGCAGTATTTT.

The rearrangement uses TRBV4-3 and TRBJ2-7; maybe TRBD1 (7 bases). Germline V gene lookup returns CDR1 LGHNA and CDR2 YSLEER. The CDR3 has 16 amino acids. The V end lost 3 bases, the J end lost 3 bases, and 18 bases lay between the germline ends. CDR3 nucleotides: TGCGCCAGCAGCCAGGACTACAGGGGAAGGGTCTACGAGCAGTACTTC. Translated: CASSQDYRGRVYEQYF.

CDR3 amino acids: CASSTGPRGKETQYF. The CDR3 region has the DNA TGTGCCAGCAGCACCGGCCCACGGGGGAAAGAGACCCAGTACTTC. The chain joins TRBV5-6 to TRBJ2-5, with TRBD2 as a possible D gene (6 bases). The CDR3 extends over 15 amino acids. Looked up from germline, CDR1 is SGHDT and CDR2 is YYEEEE. The V end lost 4 bases, the J end lost 3 bases, and 16 bases lay between the germline ends.

This clone was recorded a few times. The rearrangement joins TRBV7-2 to TRBJ2-2, with D maybe TRBD2 (6 bases). The germline CDR1 and CDR2 sequences are SGHTA and FQGNSA. V was cut by 1 base and J by 7 bases, with 7 bases left in between. CDR3 length: 13 residues. The CDR3 DNA reads TGTGCCAGCAGCTTAGAGGGAGGCGGGGAGCTGTTTTTT. Translating gives CASSLEGGGELFF. Full variable domain (outside the CDR3, taken from reference TRBV7-2 and TRBJ2-2): GAGVSQSPSNKVTEKGKDVELRCDPISGHTALYWYRQSLGQGLEFLIYFQGNSAPDKSGLPSDRFSAERTGGSVSTLTIQRTQQEDSAVYLCASSLEGGGELFFGEGSRLTVL.

This chain links TRBV5-4 with TRBJ1-2; the D gene is possibly TRBD1 (5 bases). Germline-derived CDR1 and CDR2 are SGHNT and YYREEE (reference sequence). Trimming stripped 4 bases from V and 1 base from J, with 8 bases between. The CDR3 is 13 amino acids. In nucleotides, the CDR3 is TGTGCCAGCAGCCGACAGAATAACTATGGCTACACCTTC. It codes for CASSRQNNYGYTF.